The clone carrying this T cell receptor (beta chain) has only one observation. This entry belongs to a study of blood T cell repertoires in COVID-19. On the study more broadly: From T cells, B-cell-depleted T cells, or PBMCs came the material, which was cDNA or gDNA.

Data came from immunoSEQ multiplex PCR; TCRdb stores just in-frame clones and leaves some out. The table includes hundreds of thousands of clones, about 86% detected once. The CDR3 runs to 14 residues. Looked up from germline, CDR1 is SGHKS and CDR2 is YYEKEE (reference sequence). The V gene lost 5 bases and the J gene lost 4 bases, with 13 bases spanning the gap. The V and J genes are TRBV5-5 and TRBJ2-1; D perhaps matches TRBD2 (7 bases). The sequence came from a man older than 75 with acute or convalescent COVID-19. The specimen was peripheral blood. The CDR3 DNA reads TGTGCCAGCAGACCACAGGGAGGGTACAATGAGCAGTTCTTC. It specifies CASRPQGGYNEQFF.